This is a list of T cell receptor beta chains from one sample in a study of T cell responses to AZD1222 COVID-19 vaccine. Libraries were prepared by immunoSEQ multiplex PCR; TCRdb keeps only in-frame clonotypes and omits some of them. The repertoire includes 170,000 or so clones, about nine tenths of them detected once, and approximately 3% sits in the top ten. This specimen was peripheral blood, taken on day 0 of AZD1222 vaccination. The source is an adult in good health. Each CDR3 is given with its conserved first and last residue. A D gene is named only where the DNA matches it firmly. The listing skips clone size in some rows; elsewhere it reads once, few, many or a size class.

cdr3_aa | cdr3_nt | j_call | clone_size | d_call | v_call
CASSSGKKETQYF | TGTGCCAGCAGCTCCGGAAAAAAAGAGACCCAGTACTTC | TRBJ2-5 | NA | NA | TRBV7-3
CASSELGSDRYSNQPQHF | TGTGCCAGCAGTGAATTGGGGTCGGATCGGTATAGCAATCAGCCCCAGCATTTT | TRBJ1-5 | NA | NA | TRBV2
CASRGPGQGAGTEAFF | TGTGCCAGCCGGGGCCCGGGACAGGGGGCCGGGACTGAAGCTTTCTTT | TRBJ1-1 | NA | TRBD1 | TRBV27
CASSQDATGTANTGELFF | TGTGCCAGCAGCCAAGACGCTACGGGGACGGCGAACACCGGGGAGCTGTTTTTT | TRBJ2-2 | NA | NA | TRBV14
CASSLQGGRDSPLHF | TGCGCCAGCAGCCTGCAGGGCGGCAGAGATTCACCCCTCCACTTT | TRBJ1-6 | NA | NA | TRBV5-1
CASSPSEGRVYEQYF | TGCGCCAGCAGCCCCTCGGAGGGTCGAGTCTACGAGCAGTACTTC | TRBJ2-7 | NA | NA | TRBV4-1
CSVRGTEVRADTQYF | TGCAGCGTCCGTGGGACGGAGGTTAGAGCAGATACGCAGTATTTT | TRBJ2-3 | once | NA | TRBV29-1
CASSQDGGVLNQPQHF | TGCGCCAGCAGCCAAGACGGGGGGGTCCTTAATCAGCCCCAGCATTTT | TRBJ1-5 | NA | NA | TRBV4-1
CASSLGPGSSYEQYF | TGTGCCAGCAGCTTAGGTCCAGGGAGTTCCTACGAGCAGTACTTC | TRBJ2-7 | NA | NA | TRBV7-2
CASSDSAGQSTDTQYF | TGTGCCAGCAGTGACAGCGCGGGACAAAGCACAGATACGCAGTATTTT | TRBJ2-3 | NA | NA | TRBV6-4
CASRPQGAAQPQHF | TGTGCCAGCAGACCCCAGGGGGCGGCTCAGCCCCAGCATTTT | TRBJ1-5 | NA | TRBD1 | TRBV6-5
CASSPDRQGNQPQHF | TGCGCCAGCAGCCCCGACCGACAGGGAAATCAGCCCCAGCATTTT | TRBJ1-5 | NA | TRBD1 | TRBV4-3
CASSPPGQYNSPLHF | TGTGCCAGCAGCCCCCCGGGACAGTATAATTCACCCCTCCACTTT | TRBJ1-6 | NA | TRBD1 | TRBV6-5
CASRLRGGYEQYF | TGTGCCAGCCGGTTGCGGGGGGGCTACGAGCAGTACTTC | TRBJ2-7 | NA | TRBD2 | TRBV19
CASTPAGQQNYGYTF | TGTGCCAGCACCCCCGCGGGACAGCAAAACTATGGCTACACCTTC | TRBJ1-2 | NA | TRBD1 | TRBV27
CASSEGQRWSEAFF | TGTGCCAGCAGTGAGGGACAACGTTGGTCTGAAGCTTTCTTT | TRBJ1-1 | NA | NA | TRBV6-1
CAISDPDRGLIANEKLFF | TGTGCCATCAGTGATCCGGACAGGGGGCTCATCGCTAATGAAAAACTGTTTTTT | TRBJ1-4 | NA | TRBD1 | TRBV10-3
CASREGNTEAFF | TGCGCCAGCAGAGAGGGGAACACTGAAGCTTTCTTT | TRBJ1-1 | NA | NA | TRBV5-1
CASSPLGGGELFF | TGTGCCAGCAGTCCCCTGGGGGGCGGGGAGCTGTTTTTT | TRBJ2-2 | NA | NA | TRBV27
CASSFPGTNQPQHF | TGTGCCAGCAGCTTTCCAGGGACCAATCAGCCCCAGCATTTT | TRBJ1-5 | NA | NA | TRBV7-2
CASSSMGQGDLGGLFF | TGCGCCAGCAGCTCCATGGGACAGGGCGACTTGGGGGGACTGTTTTTT | TRBJ1-4 | NA | TRBD1 | TRBV5-1
CASSYSYSNQPQHF | TGTGCCAGCAGTTACTCATATAGCAATCAGCCCCAGCATTTT | TRBJ1-5 | NA | NA | TRBV6-2/TRBV6-3
CAWSDQRGFTDTQYF | TGTGCCTGGAGTGATCAGCGGGGGTTCACAGATACGCAGTATTTT | TRBJ2-3 | NA | TRBD2 | TRBV30
CASSQVGTGVAQYF | TGTGCCAGCAGCCAAGTAGGAACAGGGGTGGCGCAGTATTTT | TRBJ2-3 | NA | TRBD1 | TRBV3-1/TRBV3-2
CAISATGGEQYF | TGTGCCATCAGCGCTACAGGGGGCGAGCAGTACTTC | TRBJ2-7 | NA | TRBD1 | TRBV15
CASSYGLISTPQETQYF | TGTGCCAGCAGTTACGGACTGATCTCTACACCCCAAGAGACCCAGTACTTC | TRBJ2-5 | NA | NA | TRBV6-2/TRBV6-3
CASSTRLAGDPNIQYF | TGCGCCAGCAGCACCAGACTAGCGGGGGATCCAAACATTCAGTACTTC | TRBJ2-4 | NA | TRBD2 | TRBV4-1
CATSDGTVGKTQYF | TGTGCCACCAGTGATGGGACGGTGGGGAAGACCCAGTACTTC | TRBJ2-5 | NA | NA | TRBV24-1
CASSPQRGDSYEQYF | TGTGCCAGCAGTCCACAGCGGGGGGATTCCTACGAGCAGTACTTC | TRBJ2-7 | NA | TRBD2 | TRBV6-2/TRBV6-3
CASSTYGGYNSPLHF | TGTGCCAGCAGCACCTACGGTGGGTATAATTCACCCCTCCACTTT | TRBJ1-6 | NA | NA | TRBV5-4
CASSLVPTNTIYF | TGTGCCAGCAGCTTGGTTCCTACAAACACCATATATTTT | TRBJ1-3 | NA | NA | TRBV5-5
CASSFRLAGGRGETQYF | TGTGCCAGCAGCTTCAGACTAGCGGGGGGGCGTGGAGAGACCCAGTACTTC | TRBJ2-5 | NA | TRBD2 | TRBV7-9
CASSLLGGMAGELFF | TGTGCCAGCAGCTTGCTGGGGGGGATGGCCGGGGAGCTGTTTTTT | TRBJ2-2 | NA | TRBD2 | TRBV5-5
CASTSASSYNSPLHF | TGTGCCAGTACTAGCGCGAGCTCCTATAATTCACCCCTCCACTTT | TRBJ1-6 | NA | NA | TRBV19
CASSLGLAGGETQYF | TGCGCCAGCAGCTTGGGGCTAGCGGGGGGAGAGACCCAGTACTTC | TRBJ2-5 | NA | TRBD2 | TRBV5-1
CASSPGIADTQYF | TGTGCCAGCTCACCAGGTATAGCAGATACGCAGTATTTT | TRBJ2-3 | NA | NA | TRBV18
CASSHTGQTYEQYF | TGTGCCAGCAGCCACACGGGACAGACCTACGAGCAGTACTTC | TRBJ2-7 | NA | TRBD1 | TRBV13
CASSYSTGNTEAFF | TGTGCCAGCAGTTATTCTACAGGGAACACTGAAGCTTTCTTT | TRBJ1-1 | NA | NA | TRBV6-5
CASSHSRAGGQETQYF | TGTGCCAGCAGTCATAGCAGAGCGGGGGGCCAAGAGACCCAGTACTTC | TRBJ2-5 | once | TRBD2 | TRBV13
CSVGGTPLFYGYTF | TGCAGCGTAGGCGGGACACCTCTTTTCTATGGCTACACCTTC | TRBJ1-2 | NA | NA | TRBV29-1
CASSPGLVTEAFF | TGTGCCAGCAGCCCCGGCCTTGTCACTGAAGCTTTCTTT | TRBJ1-1 | once | NA | TRBV3-1/TRBV3-2